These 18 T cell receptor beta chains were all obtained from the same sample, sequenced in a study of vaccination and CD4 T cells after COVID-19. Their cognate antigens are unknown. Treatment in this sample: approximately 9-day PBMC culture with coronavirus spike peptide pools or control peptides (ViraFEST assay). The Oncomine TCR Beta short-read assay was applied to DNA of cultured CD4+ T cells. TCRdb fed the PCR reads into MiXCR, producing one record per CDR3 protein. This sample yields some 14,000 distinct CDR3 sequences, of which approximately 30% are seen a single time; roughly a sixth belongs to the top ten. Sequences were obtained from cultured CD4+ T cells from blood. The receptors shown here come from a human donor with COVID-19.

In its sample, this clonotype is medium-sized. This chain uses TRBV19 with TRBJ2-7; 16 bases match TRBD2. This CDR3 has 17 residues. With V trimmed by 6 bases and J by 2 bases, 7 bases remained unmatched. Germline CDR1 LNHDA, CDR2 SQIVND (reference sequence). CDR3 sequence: CASSRPGTSGGAYEQYF. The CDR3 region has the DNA TGTGCCAGTAGCCGTCCCGGGACTAGCGGGGGGGCCTACGAGCAGTACTTC.

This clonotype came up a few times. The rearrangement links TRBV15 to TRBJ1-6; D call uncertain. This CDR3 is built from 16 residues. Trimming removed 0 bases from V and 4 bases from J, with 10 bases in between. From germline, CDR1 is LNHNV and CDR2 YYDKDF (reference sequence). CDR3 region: CATSRDRAAYNSPLHF. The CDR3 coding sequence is TGTGCCACCAGCAGAGATCGGGCGGCGTATAATTCACCCCTCCACTTT.

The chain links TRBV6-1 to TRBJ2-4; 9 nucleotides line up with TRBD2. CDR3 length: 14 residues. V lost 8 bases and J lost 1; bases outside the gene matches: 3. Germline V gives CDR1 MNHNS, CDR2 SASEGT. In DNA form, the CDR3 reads TGTGCCAGCGGCGGGGGGGGGGCCAAAAACATTCAGTACTTC. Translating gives CASGGGGAKNIQYF.

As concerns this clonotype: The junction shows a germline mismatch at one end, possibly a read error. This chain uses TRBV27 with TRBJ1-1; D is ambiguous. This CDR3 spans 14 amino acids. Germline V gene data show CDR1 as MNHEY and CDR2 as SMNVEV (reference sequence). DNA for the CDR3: TGTGCCAGCGGTTTCTCTCGCATGAACACTGAAGCTTTCTTT. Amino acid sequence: CASGFSRMNTEAFF.

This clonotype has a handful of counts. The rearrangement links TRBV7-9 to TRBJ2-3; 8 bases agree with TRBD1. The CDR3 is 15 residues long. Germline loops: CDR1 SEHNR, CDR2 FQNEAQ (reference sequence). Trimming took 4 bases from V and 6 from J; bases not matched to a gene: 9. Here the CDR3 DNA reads TGTGCCAGCAGCTCGTGGACAGGGAATTTTGATACGCAGTATTTT. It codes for CASSSWTGNFDTQYF.

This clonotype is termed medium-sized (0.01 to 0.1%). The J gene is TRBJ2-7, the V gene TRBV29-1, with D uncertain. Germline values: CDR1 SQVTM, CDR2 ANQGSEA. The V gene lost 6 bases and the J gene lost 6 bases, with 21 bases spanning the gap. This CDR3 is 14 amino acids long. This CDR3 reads CSVRRSHAEIEQYF. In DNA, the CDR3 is TGCAGCGTCCGCCGTTCCCACGCGGAAATCGAGCAGTACTTC.

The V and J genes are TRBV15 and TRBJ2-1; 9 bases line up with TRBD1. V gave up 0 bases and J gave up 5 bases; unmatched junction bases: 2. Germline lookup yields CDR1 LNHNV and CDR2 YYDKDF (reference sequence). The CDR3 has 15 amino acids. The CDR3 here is CATSRDRQGDNEQFF. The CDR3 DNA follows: TGTGCCACCAGCAGAGATCGACAGGGGGACAATGAGCAGTTCTTC.

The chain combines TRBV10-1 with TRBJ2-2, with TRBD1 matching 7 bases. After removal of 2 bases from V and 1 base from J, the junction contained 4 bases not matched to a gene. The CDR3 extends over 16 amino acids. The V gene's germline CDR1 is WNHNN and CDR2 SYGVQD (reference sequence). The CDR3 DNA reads TGCGCCAGCAGTGAGCACAGGGGCCAGAACACCGGGGAGCTGTTTTTT. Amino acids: CASSEHRGQNTGELFF.

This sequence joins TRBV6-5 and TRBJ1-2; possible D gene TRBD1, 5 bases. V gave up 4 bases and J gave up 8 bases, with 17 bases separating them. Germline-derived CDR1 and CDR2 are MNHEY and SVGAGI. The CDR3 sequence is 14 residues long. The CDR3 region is CASSSLRATAGYTF. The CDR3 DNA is TGTGCCAGCAGTTCCCTCAGGGCGACTGCCGGCTACACCTTC.

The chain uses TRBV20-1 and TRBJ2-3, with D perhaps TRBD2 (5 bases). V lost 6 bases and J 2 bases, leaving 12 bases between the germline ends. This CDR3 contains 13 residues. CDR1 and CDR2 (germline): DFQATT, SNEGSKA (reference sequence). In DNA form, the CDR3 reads TGCAGTGCCCCGTCGGGGTTCACAGATACGCAGTATTTT. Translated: CSAPSGFTDTQYF.

CDR3 sequence: CASSLDNSYNSPLHF. The CDR3 DNA follows: TGCGCCAGCAGCTTGGACAACTCCTATAATTCACCCCTCCACTTT. The gene calls are TRBV5-1 and TRBJ1-6; D gene uncertain. Trimming left V 0 bases short and J 0 bases short, with 4 bases between. Germline CDR1 reads SGHRS; CDR2 reads YFSETQ. The length of the CDR3 is 15 residues.

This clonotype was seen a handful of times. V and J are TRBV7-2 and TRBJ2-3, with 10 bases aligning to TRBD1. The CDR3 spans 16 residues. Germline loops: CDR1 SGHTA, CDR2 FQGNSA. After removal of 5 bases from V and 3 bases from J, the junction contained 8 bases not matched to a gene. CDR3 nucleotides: TGTGCCAGCAGCACCAAACGGACAGGGGGGACAGATACGCAGTATTTT. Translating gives CASSTKRTGGTDTQYF. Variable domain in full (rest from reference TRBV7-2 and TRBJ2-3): GAGVSQSPSNKVTEKGKDVELRCDPISGHTALYWYRQSLGQGLEFLIYFQGNSAPDKSGLPSDRFSAERTGGSVSTLTIQRTQQEDSAVYLCASSTKRTGGTDTQYFGPGTRLTVL.

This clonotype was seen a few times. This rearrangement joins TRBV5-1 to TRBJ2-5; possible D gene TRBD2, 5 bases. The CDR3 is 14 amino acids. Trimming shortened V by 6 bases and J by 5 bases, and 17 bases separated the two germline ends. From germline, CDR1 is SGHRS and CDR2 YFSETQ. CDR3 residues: CASTQSRVAETQYF. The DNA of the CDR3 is TGCGCCAGCACCCAAAGTAGGGTAGCGGAGACCCAGTACTTC.

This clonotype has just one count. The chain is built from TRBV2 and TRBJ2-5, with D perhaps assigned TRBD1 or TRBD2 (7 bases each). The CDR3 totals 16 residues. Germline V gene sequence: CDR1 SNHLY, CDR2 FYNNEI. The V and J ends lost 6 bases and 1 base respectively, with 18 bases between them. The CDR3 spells CASRRGGTVPQETQYF. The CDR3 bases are TGTGCCAGCAGGAGGGGGGGGACAGTGCCCCAAGAGACCCAGTACTTC.

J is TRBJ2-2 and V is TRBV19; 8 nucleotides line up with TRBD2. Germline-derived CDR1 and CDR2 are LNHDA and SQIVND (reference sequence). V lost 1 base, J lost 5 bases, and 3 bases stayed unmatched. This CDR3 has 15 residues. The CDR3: CASSIGLAITGELFF. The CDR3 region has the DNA TGTGCCAGTAGTATAGGACTAGCGATAACCGGGGAGCTGTTTTTT.

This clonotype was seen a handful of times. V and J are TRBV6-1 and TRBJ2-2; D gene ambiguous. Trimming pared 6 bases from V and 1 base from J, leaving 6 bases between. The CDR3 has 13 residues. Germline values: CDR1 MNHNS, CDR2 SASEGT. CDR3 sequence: CASRTQNTGELFF. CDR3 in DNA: TGTGCCAGCAGGACCCAGAACACCGGGGAGCTGTTTTTT.

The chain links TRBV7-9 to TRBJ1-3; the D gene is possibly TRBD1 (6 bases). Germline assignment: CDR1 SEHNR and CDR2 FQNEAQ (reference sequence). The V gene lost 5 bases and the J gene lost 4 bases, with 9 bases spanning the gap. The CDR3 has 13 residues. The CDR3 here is CASSPGQGNTIYF. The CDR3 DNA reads TGTGCCAGCAGCCCAGGACAGGGAAACACCATATATTTT.

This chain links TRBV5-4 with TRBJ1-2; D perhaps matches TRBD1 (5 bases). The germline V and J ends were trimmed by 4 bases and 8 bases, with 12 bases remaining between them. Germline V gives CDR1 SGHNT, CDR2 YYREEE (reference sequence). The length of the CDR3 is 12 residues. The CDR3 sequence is CASSPPGVGYTF. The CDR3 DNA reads TGTGCCAGCAGCCCTCCGGGGGTAGGCTACACCTTC.